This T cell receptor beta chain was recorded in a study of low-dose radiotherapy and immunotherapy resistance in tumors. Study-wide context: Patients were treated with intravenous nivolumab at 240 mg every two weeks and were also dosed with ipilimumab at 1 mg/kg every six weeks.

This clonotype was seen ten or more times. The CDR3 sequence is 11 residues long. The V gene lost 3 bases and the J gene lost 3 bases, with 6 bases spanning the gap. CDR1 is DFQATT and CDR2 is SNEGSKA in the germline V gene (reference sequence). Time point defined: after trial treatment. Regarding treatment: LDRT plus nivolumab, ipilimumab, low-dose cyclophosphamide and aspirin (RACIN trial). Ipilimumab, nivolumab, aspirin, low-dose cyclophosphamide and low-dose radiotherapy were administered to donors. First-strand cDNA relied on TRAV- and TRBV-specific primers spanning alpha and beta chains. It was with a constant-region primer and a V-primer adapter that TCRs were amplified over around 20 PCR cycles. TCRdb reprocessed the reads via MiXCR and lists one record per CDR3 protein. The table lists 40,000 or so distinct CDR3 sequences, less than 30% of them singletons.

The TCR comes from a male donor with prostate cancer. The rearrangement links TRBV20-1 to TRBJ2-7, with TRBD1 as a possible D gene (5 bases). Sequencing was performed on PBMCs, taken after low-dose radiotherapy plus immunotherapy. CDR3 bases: TGCAGTGCTAGGCAGGGCTACGAGCAGTACTTC. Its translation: CSARQGYEQYF.